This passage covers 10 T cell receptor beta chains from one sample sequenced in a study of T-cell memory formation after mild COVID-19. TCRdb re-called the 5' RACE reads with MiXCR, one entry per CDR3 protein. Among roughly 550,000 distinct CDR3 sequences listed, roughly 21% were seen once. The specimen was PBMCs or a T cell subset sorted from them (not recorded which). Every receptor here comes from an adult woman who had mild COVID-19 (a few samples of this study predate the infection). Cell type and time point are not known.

Written as DNA, the CDR3 is TGCAGTGCTATCTTCGGACTAGCGGGGAGCACAGATACGCAGTATTTT. It encodes CSAIFGLAGSTDTQYF. The chain employs TRBV20-1 and TRBJ2-3, with TRBD2 identical over 12 bases. After removal of 4 bases from V and 0 bases from J, the junction contained 5 bases not matched to a gene. Germline V gene lookup returns CDR1 DFQATT and CDR2 SNEGSKA (reference sequence). The CDR3 contains 16 residues.

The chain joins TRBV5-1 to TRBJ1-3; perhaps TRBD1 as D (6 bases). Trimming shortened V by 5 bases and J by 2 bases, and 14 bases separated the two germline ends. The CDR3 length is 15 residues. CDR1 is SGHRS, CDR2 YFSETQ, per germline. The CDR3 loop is CASRDGGAAGNTIYF. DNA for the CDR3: TGCGCCAGCAGGGACGGGGGCGCAGCTGGAAACACCATATATTTT.

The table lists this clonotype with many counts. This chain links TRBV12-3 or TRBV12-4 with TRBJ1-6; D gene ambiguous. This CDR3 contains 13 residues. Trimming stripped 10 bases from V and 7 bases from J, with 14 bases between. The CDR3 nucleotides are TGTGCCACCCGGGCCGAAGAGAATTCACCCCTCCACTTT. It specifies CATRAEENSPLHF.

The CDR3 DNA is TGTGCCACCAGCAGAGAGCATCCGGGAGTAGGCACCGGGGAGCTGTTTTTT. As protein: CATSREHPGVGTGELFF. The rearrangement links TRBV15 to TRBJ2-2; D might be TRBD2 (6 bases). V was trimmed by 0 bases and J by 4 bases, leaving 15 bases between them. The CDR3 runs to 17 residues. Germline loops: CDR1 LNHNV, CDR2 YYDKDF (reference sequence). The full variable domain, with the rest looked up from reference TRBV15 and TRBJ2-2, is DAMVIQNPRYQVTQFGKPVTLSCSQTLNHNVMYWYQQKSSQAPKLLFHYYDKDFNNEADTPDNFQSRRPNTSFCFLDIRSPGLGDTAMYLCATSREHPGVGTGELFFGEGSRLTVL.

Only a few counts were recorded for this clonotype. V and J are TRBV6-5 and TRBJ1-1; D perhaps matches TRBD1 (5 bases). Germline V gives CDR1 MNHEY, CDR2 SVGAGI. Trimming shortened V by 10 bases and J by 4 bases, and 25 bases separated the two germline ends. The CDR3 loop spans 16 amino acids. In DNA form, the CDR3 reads TGTGCCACCCATAAGGGCCTCGGGGGAGGAGGCACTGAAGCTTTCTTT. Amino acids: CATHKGLGGGGTEAFF.

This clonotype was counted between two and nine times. The CDR3 reads CASSQFREEQFF. For the CDR3, the DNA is TGTGCCAGCAGCCAATTCCGGGAGGAGCAGTTCTTC. The rearrangement uses TRBV4-2 and TRBJ2-1, with a weak D call TRBD2 (6 bases). CDR3 length equals 12 residues. The germline V and J ends were trimmed by 2 bases and 10 bases, with 9 bases remaining between them. CDR1 is LGHNA, CDR2 YNFKEQ, per germline.

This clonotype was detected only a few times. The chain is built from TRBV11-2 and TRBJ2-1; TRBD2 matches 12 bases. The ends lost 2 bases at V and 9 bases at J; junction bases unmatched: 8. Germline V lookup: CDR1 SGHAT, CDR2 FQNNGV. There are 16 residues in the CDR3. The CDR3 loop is CASSLLRLTSGSEQFF. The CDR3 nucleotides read TGTGCCAGCAGCTTATTGCGGTTGACTAGCGGGAGTGAGCAGTTCTTC.

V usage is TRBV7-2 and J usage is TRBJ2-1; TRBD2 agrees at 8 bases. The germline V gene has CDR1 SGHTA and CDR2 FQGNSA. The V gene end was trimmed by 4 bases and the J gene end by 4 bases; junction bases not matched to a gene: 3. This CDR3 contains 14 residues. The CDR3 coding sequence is TGTGCCAGCAGCTGGCTAGCGGGTTACAATGAGCAGTTCTTC. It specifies CASSWLAGYNEQFF.

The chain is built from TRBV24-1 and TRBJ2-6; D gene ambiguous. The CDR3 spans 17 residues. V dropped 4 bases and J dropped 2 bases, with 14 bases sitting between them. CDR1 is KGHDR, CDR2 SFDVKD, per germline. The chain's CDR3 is CATSDPVSRTGANVLTF. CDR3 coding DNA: TGTGCCACCAGTGACCCGGTCAGCCGGACTGGGGCCAACGTCCTGACTTTC.

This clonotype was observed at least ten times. CDR3 coding DNA: TGTGCCAGCAACCAACTAGCGGGAGTCATCAATGAGCAGTTCTTC. Its translation: CASNQLAGVINEQFF. The chain is built from TRBV12-3 or TRBV12-4 and TRBJ2-1, with 11 bases lining up with TRBD2. J gave up 6 bases and V 7 bases, and 8 bases lay outside the gene matches. The CDR3 sequence is 15 residues long.